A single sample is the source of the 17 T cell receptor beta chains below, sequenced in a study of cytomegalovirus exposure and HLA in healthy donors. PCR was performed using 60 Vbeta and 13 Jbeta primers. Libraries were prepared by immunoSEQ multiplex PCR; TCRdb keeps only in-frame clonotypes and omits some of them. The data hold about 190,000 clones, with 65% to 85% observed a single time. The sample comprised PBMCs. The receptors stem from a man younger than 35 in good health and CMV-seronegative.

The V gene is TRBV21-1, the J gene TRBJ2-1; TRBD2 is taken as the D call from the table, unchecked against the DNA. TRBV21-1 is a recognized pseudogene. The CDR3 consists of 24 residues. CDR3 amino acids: CASSKPDRVNAGTSGSASYNEQFF. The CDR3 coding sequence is TGTGCCAGCAGCAAACCGGACAGGGTTAATGCCGGGACTAGCGGGAGTGCTTCCTACAATGAGCAGTTCTTC.

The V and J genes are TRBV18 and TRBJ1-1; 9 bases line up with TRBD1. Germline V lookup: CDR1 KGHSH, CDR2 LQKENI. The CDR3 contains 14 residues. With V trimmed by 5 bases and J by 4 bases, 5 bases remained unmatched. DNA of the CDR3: TGTGCCAGCTCAAGACAGGGGGTCTTCACTGAAGCTTTCTTT. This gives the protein CASSRQGVFTEAFF.

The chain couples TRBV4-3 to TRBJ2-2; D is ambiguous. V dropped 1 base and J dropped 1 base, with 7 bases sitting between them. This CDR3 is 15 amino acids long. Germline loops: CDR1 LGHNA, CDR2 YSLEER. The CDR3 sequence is CASSQGLENTGELFF. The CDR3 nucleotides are TGCGCCAGCAGCCAAGGGCTAGAGAACACCGGGGAGCTGTTTTTT.

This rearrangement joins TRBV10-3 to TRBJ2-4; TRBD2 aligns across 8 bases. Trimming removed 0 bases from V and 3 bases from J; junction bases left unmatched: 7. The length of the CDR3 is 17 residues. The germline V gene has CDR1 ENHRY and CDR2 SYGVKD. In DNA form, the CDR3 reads TGTGCCATCAGTGAGTCGGCGGGGGGTGTCGTCAAAAACATTCAGTACTTC. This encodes CAISESAGGVVKNIQYF.

For the CDR3, the DNA is TGTGCCAGCAGCCACGCCCCGGGGAAGAACACCGGGGAGCTGTTTTTT. This translates into CASSHAPGKNTGELFF. The chain couples TRBV9 to TRBJ2-2; the D gene is possibly TRBD2 (5 bases). The V gene lost 4 bases and the J gene lost 1 base, with 14 bases spanning the gap. Germline-derived CDR1 and CDR2 are SGDLS and YYNGEE. The CDR3 totals 16 residues.

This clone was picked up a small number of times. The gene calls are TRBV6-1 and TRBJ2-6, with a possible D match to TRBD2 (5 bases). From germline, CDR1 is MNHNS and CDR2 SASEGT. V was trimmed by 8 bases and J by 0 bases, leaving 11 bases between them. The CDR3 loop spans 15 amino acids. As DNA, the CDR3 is TGTGCCAGCCGAGCGGCGATCTCTGGGGCCAACGTCCTGACTTTC. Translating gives CASRAAISGANVLTF.

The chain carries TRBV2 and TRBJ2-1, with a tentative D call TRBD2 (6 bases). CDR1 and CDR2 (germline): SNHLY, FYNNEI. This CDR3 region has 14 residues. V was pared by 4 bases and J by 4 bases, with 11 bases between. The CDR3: CASSVRGSYNEQFF. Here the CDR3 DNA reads TGTGCCAGCAGTGTCCGGGGGAGTTACAATGAGCAGTTCTTC.

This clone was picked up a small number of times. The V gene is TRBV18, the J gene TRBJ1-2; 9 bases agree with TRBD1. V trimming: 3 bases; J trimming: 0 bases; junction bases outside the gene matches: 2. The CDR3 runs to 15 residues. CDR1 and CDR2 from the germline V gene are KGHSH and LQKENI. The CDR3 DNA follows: TGTGCCAGCTCACCGGGACAGGGAACTAACTATGGCTACACCTTC. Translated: CASSPGQGTNYGYTF.

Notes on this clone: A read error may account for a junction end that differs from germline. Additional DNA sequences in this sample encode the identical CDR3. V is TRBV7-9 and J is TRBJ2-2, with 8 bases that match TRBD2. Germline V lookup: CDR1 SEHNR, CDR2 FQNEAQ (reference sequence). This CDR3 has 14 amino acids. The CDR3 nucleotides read TGTGCCAGCAGCTTAGAAGCGGGGGCGGGGGAGCTGTTCTTT. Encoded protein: CASSLEAGAGELFF.

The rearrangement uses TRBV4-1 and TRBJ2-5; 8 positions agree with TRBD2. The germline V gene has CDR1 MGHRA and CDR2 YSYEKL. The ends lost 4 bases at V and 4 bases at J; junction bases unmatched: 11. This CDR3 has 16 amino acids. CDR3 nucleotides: TGCGCCAGCAGCCCTGAGGGCTACGGGGGGGGAGAGACCCAGTACTTC. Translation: CASSPEGYGGGETQYF.

The CDR3 spells CASSLGQGANNEQFF. CDR3 nucleotide sequence: TGTGCCAGCAGTTTAGGACAGGGGGCTAACAATGAGCAGTTCTTC. V is TRBV27 and J is TRBJ2-1; 11 bases are shared with TRBD1. The V segment lost 2 bases and the J segment 5 bases; nucleotides outside the gene matches: 2. The germline gives CDR1 MNHEY, CDR2 SMNVEV (reference sequence). This CDR3 region has 15 residues.

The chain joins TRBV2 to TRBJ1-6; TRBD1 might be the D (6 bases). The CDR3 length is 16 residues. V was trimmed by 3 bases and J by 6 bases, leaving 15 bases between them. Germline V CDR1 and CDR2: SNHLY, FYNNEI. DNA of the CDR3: TGTGCCAGCAGTGATACAGGGTCCTACACTAATTCACCCCTCCACTTT. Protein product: CASSDTGSYTNSPLHF.

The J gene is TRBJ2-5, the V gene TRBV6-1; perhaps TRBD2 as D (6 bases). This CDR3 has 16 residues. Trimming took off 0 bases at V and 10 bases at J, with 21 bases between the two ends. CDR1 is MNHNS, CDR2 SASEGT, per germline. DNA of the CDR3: TGTGCCAGCAGTGAAGCCCGTATGGGGACTTCCCAGGGCCAGTACTTC. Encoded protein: CASSEARMGTSQGQYF.

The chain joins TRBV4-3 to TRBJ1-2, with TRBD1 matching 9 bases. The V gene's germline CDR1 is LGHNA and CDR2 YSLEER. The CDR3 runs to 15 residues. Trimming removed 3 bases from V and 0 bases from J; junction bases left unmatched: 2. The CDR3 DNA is TGCGCCAGCAGCCAGGACAGGGGCACTAACTATGGCTACACCTTC. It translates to CASSQDRGTNYGYTF.

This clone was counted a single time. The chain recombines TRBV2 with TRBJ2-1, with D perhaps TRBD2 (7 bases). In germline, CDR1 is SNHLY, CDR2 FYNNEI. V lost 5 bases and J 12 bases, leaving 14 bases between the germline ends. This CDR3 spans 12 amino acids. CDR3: CASSLGGQAQFF. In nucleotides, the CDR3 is TGTGCCAGCAGTCTCGGGGGGCAGGCGCAGTTCTTC.

CDR3 sequence: CASSQAGGPSDTQYF. The CDR3 DNA reads as TGCGCCAGCAGCCAAGCGGGGGGGCCTTCAGATACGCAGTATTTT. The chain is built from TRBV4-3 and TRBJ2-3; 8 bases agree with TRBD2. Looked up from germline, CDR1 is LGHNA and CDR2 is YSLEER. CDR3 length: 15 amino acids. Germline trimming cut 1 base from V and 4 bases from J; bases unmatched to any gene: 4.

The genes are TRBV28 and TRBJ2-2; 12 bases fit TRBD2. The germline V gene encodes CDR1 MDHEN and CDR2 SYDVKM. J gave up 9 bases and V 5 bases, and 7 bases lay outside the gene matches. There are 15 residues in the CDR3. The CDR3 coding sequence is TGTGCCAGCAGTCTTTGGCTAGCGGGGGGGCGGGAGCTGTTTTTT. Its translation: CASSLWLAGGRELFF. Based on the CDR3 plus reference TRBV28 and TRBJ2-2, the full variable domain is DVKVTQSSRYLVKRTGEKVFLECVQDMDHENMFWYRQDPGLGLRLIYFSYDVKMKEKGDIPEGYSVSREKKERFSLILESASTNQTSMYLCASSLWLAGGRELFFGEGSRLTVL.